Detailed here is one T cell receptor beta chain. Antigen: not known. With ipilimumab providing CTLA-4 blockade, focal radiation was administered to patients who had chemo-refractory metastatic non-small-cell lung cancer. These data are taken from a study of radiotherapy plus CTLA-4 blockade in lung cancer. At the level of the study: There were objective responses in roughly 18% of patients, and around 31% had disease control. Findings and caveats of the study: In blood, TCR clones derived from the tumor expanded after radiotherapy plus ipilimumab. Strongest reported response predictors: early blood clone changes and post-radiation interferon-beta.

Method: immunoSEQ multiplex PCR; TCRdb's copy keeps in-frame clones and lacks some. The sample lists about 80,000 clones, over 70% seen once, with approximately 22% in the top ten. This CDR3 is 15 amino acids long. Germline assignment: CDR1 SGHRS and CDR2 YFSETQ. The V gene end was trimmed by 5 bases and the J gene end by 7 bases; junction bases not matched to a gene: 5. The sequence derives from a human donor with non-small cell lung cancer whose response to radiotherapy plus ipilimumab could not be evaluated. Some clones in this sample may be carry-over from other donors' samples. The specimen was peripheral blood, collected from a patient treated with radiotherapy plus ipilimumab. V and J are TRBV5-1 and TRBJ2-1; 14 nucleotides align to TRBD2. The CDR3, as DNA: TGCGCCAGCAGTCTGACTAGCGGGGGGGGGAATGAGCAGTTCTTC. This codes for CASSLTSGGGNEQFF.